The rows below give T cell receptor beta chains drawn from one sample of a study of shared clonotypes between healthy human individuals. Generated by immunoSEQ multiplex PCR, the TCRdb table keeps only in-frame clones and is missing some. The sample lists some 2,000,000 clones; approximately 95% were seen once. Material: naive CD4+ T cells sorted from blood. The receptor set was obtained from a man aged 18-30 years in good health. CDR3s include the opening cysteine and the closing phenylalanine or tryptophan. A D gene is named only where the DNA matches it firmly. Not all rows give a size; the values are once, few, many and, for expanded clones, a class.

clone size: .; V gene: TRBV5-1; D gene: .; J gene: TRBJ2-7; CDR3 protein: CASSEKYEQYF; CDR3 DNA: TGCGCCAGCAGCGAGAAGTACGAGCAGTACTTC
clone size: .; V gene: TRBV7-7; D gene: TRBD1; J gene: TRBJ2-2; CDR3 protein: CASSSETGGGTGELFF; CDR3 DNA: TGTGCTAGCAGCTCAGAGACAGGGGGTGGAACCGGGGAGCTGTTTTTT
clone size: .; V gene: TRBV6-6; D gene: .; J gene: TRBJ2-2; CDR3 protein: CASRDWELFF; CDR3 DNA: TGTGCCAGCAGGGACTGGGAGCTGTTTTTT
clone size: .; V gene: TRBV9; D gene: TRBD2; J gene: TRBJ2-1; CDR3 protein: CASSGLAGALEQFF; CDR3 DNA: TGTGCCAGCAGCGGCCTAGCGGGAGCATTGGAGCAGTTCTTC
clone size: .; V gene: TRBV19; D gene: TRBD1; J gene: TRBJ1-5; CDR3 protein: CATLDRGVNQPQHF; CDR3 DNA: TGTGCCACCCTGGACAGGGGCGTCAATCAGCCCCAGCATTTT
clone size: .; V gene: TRBV2; D gene: TRBD1; J gene: TRBJ1-2; CDR3 protein: CASSEWDRDNGYTF; CDR3 DNA: TGTGCCAGCAGTGAATGGGACAGGGATAATGGCTACACCTTC
clone size: once; V gene: TRBV7-4; D gene: .; J gene: TRBJ2-4; CDR3 protein: CASSHDSLAKNIQYF; CDR3 DNA: TGTGCCAGCAGCCATGACAGCCTAGCCAAAAACATTCAGTACTTC
clone size: few; V gene: TRBV5-4; D gene: .; J gene: TRBJ2-7; CDR3 protein: CASSLGGAQYEQYF; CDR3 DNA: TGTGCCAGCAGCTTAGGGGGGGCGCAATACGAGCAGTACTTC
clone size: .; V gene: TRBV10-1; D gene: .; J gene: TRBJ2-7; CDR3 protein: CASSESGGGTYEQYF; CDR3 DNA: TGCGCCAGCAGTGAGTCTGGCGGGGGCACCTACGAGCAGTACTTC
clone size: .; V gene: TRBV4-3; D gene: .; J gene: TRBJ2-7; CDR3 protein: CASSQTHGQTYEQYF; CDR3 DNA: TGCGCCAGCAGCCAAACCCACGGCCAAACCTACGAGCAGTACTTC
clone size: few; V gene: TRBV6-6; D gene: .; J gene: TRBJ2-7; CDR3 protein: CASSPHSYEQYF; CDR3 DNA: TGTGCCAGCAGTCCGCACAGCTACGAGCAGTACTTC
clone size: .; V gene: TRBV7-2; D gene: .; J gene: TRBJ1-5; CDR3 protein: CASSPRAGSNQPQHF; CDR3 DNA: TGTGCCAGCAGCCCCAGGGCCGGTAGCAATCAGCCCCAGCATTTT
clone size: .; V gene: TRBV7-8; D gene: .; J gene: TRBJ1-1; CDR3 protein: CASSFRGRDTEAFF; CDR3 DNA: TGTGCCAGCAGCTTCCGAGGACGCGACACTGAAGCTTTCTTT
clone size: .; V gene: TRBV27; D gene: TRBD2; J gene: TRBJ2-7; CDR3 protein: CASSFQLAGGMYF; CDR3 DNA: TGTGCCAGCAGTTTTCAACTAGCGGGGGGTATGTACTTC
clone size: .; V gene: TRBV9; D gene: .; J gene: TRBJ2-3; CDR3 protein: CASSVDHRVTADTQYF; CDR3 DNA: TGTGCCAGCAGCGTAGACCACAGGGTTACGGCAGATACGCAGTATTTT
clone size: once; V gene: TRBV2; D gene: TRBD1; J gene: TRBJ1-5; CDR3 protein: CASRERQGVGQPQHF; CDR3 DNA: TGTGCCAGCAGGGAAAGACAGGGGGTAGGGCAGCCCCAGCATTTT
clone size: .; V gene: TRBV5-1; D gene: .; J gene: TRBJ2-1; CDR3 protein: CASSLRDIRYNEQFF; CDR3 DNA: TGCGCCAGCAGCCTCCGGGACATCCGGTACAATGAGCAGTTCTTC
clone size: .; V gene: TRBV6-1; D gene: .; J gene: TRBJ1-1; CDR3 protein: CASSDPTEWRTEAFF; CDR3 DNA: TGTGCCAGCAGTGACCCGACAGAGTGGCGAACTGAAGCTTTCTTT
clone size: .; V gene: TRBV2; D gene: .; J gene: TRBJ2-4; CDR3 protein: CASRRDFSPGYF; CDR3 DNA: TGTGCCAGCAGGCGGGACTTCTCGCCCGGGTACTTC
clone size: .; V gene: TRBV2; D gene: .; J gene: TRBJ2-7; CDR3 protein: CASTGRAYEQYF; CDR3 DNA: TGTGCCAGCACGGGACGGGCCTACGAGCAGTACTTC
clone size: .; V gene: TRBV4-3; D gene: .; J gene: TRBJ1-3; CDR3 protein: CASSQDAGTTGNTIYF; CDR3 DNA: TGCGCCAGCAGCCAAGATGCGGGGACTACTGGAAACACCATATATTTT
clone size: few; V gene: TRBV25-1; D gene: .; J gene: TRBJ1-2; CDR3 protein: CASNPTGGGYTF; CDR3 DNA: TGTGCCAGCAACCCGACAGGAGGTGGCTACACCTTC
clone size: .; V gene: TRBV11-2; D gene: TRBD2; J gene: TRBJ2-5; CDR3 protein: CASSLGGLAGGLETQYF; CDR3 DNA: TGTGCCAGCAGCTTAGGTGGACTAGCGGGAGGCCTAGAGACCCAGTACTTC
clone size: .; V gene: TRBV6-1; D gene: .; J gene: TRBJ2-7; CDR3 protein: CASSEARGPREQYF; CDR3 DNA: TGTGCCAGCAGTGAAGCGCGGGGCCCGAGGGAGCAGTACTTC
clone size: .; V gene: TRBV2; D gene: TRBD1; J gene: TRBJ2-5; CDR3 protein: CASTGQGEGTQYF; CDR3 DNA: TGTGCCAGCACCGGACAGGGGGAAGGGACCCAGTACTTC
clone size: .; V gene: TRBV30; D gene: TRBD1; J gene: TRBJ1-2; CDR3 protein: CASQGGNYGYTF; CDR3 DNA: TGTGCCTCACAGGGGGGGAACTATGGCTACACCTTC
clone size: .; V gene: TRBV2; D gene: TRBD1; J gene: TRBJ1-1; CDR3 protein: CASNPTGSLEAFF; CDR3 DNA: TGTGCCAGCAACCCGACAGGGTCCCTTGAAGCTTTCTTT
clone size: .; V gene: TRBV6-1; D gene: .; J gene: TRBJ2-7; CDR3 protein: CASSEEVVVEQYF; CDR3 DNA: TGTGCCAGCAGTGAAGAGGTAGTAGTCGAGCAGTACTTC
clone size: once; V gene: TRBV18; D gene: TRBD1; J gene: TRBJ1-5; CDR3 protein: CASSGGQGYQPQHF; CDR3 DNA: TGTGCCAGCTCAGGGGGACAGGGCTATCAGCCCCAGCATTTT
clone size: .; V gene: TRBV18; D gene: .; J gene: TRBJ2-2; CDR3 protein: CASSRRTANTGELFF; CDR3 DNA: TGTGCCAGCTCACGGCGAACAGCGAACACCGGGGAGCTGTTTTTT
clone size: .; V gene: TRBV5-1; D gene: .; J gene: TRBJ2-3; CDR3 protein: CASSVTDSTDTQYF; CDR3 DNA: TGCGCCAGCAGCGTTACGGACAGCACAGATACGCAGTATTTT
clone size: .; V gene: TRBV5-6; D gene: TRBD2; J gene: TRBJ2-1; CDR3 protein: CASSLYRGGKKDEQFF; CDR3 DNA: TGTGCCAGCAGCTTGTACCGGGGGGGCAAGAAGGATGAGCAGTTCTTC
clone size: .; V gene: TRBV5-4; D gene: TRBD1; J gene: TRBJ1-5; CDR3 protein: CASSPGTGNNQPQHF; CDR3 DNA: TGTGCCAGCAGCCCCGGGACAGGGAATAATCAGCCCCAGCATTTT
clone size: .; V gene: TRBV4-2; D gene: .; J gene: TRBJ2-2; CDR3 protein: CASSQVGSGELFF; CDR3 DNA: TGTGCCAGCAGCCAAGTTGGGTCCGGGGAGCTGTTTTTT
clone size: .; V gene: TRBV6-4; D gene: .; J gene: TRBJ1-5; CDR3 protein: CASSEETGQPQHF; CDR3 DNA: TGTGCCAGCAGTGAGGAGACAGGACAGCCCCAGCATTTT
clone size: .; V gene: TRBV6-5; D gene: .; J gene: TRBJ2-7; CDR3 protein: CASRNPGHEQYF; CDR3 DNA: TGTGCCAGCAGAAATCCTGGGCACGAGCAGTACTTC